Listed below are T cell receptor beta chains from one sample, sequenced in a study of blood T cell repertoires in COVID-19. Only in-frame clones appear in the TCRdb table, and some are missing; sequencing was by immunoSEQ multiplex PCR. This sample has 150,000 or so clones, with about four fifths found just once. The sample comprised peripheral blood. These receptors came from a woman in her fifties or sixties with acute or convalescent COVID-19. Both conserved end residues are part of each CDR3. A D gene is named only where the DNA matches it firmly. A clone size is listed for some rows: how often the clone was seen (once, few, many), or a class if it is expanded.

v_call	clone_size	cdr3_length	d_call	j_call	cdr3_aa	cdr3_nt
TRBV7-9	-	15	-	TRBJ2-3	CASSLVLGGVDTQYF	TGTGCCAGCAGCTTAGTGTTAGGGGGAGTAGATACGCAGTATTTT
TRBV5-4	few	14	-	TRBJ1-2	CASSNRDRLGGYTF	TGTGCCAGCAGCAACCGCGACAGGCTCGGGGGCTACACCTTC
TRBV7-2	-	15	TRBD2	TRBJ2-7	CASSSASGPLYEQYF	TGTGCCAGCAGCTCAGCTAGCGGTCCACTCTACGAGCAGTACTTC
TRBV19	-	14	-	TRBJ1-2	CASSIGREDSGYTF	TGTGCCAGTAGTATAGGGAGGGAGGATAGTGGCTACACCTTC
TRBV5-1	-	14	TRBD1	TRBJ1-5	CASSLTQGARPQHF	TGCGCCAGCAGCCTAACCCAGGGGGCGAGGCCCCAGCATTTT
TRBV27	-	16	TRBD2	TRBJ2-1	CASSLSGGGSWNEQFF	TGTGCCAGCAGTTTATCGGGAGGCGGGAGTTGGAATGAGCAGTTCTTC
TRBV13	few	13	TRBD1	TRBJ2-7	CASSFTGEREQYF	TGTGCCAGCAGCTTCACAGGGGAGCGCGAGCAGTACTTC
TRBV29-1	-	12	-	TRBJ1-2	CSVGGSGVGYTF	TGCAGCGTTGGAGGTAGCGGGGTTGGCTACACCTTC
TRBV5-5	-	13	TRBD2	TRBJ2-7	CASSRTSNYEQYF	TGTGCCAGCAGCCGGACTAGTAACTACGAGCAGTACTTC
TRBV19	-	13	-	TRBJ1-6	CALIRGARSPLHF	TGTGCCCTGATTCGGGGGGCGCGTTCACCCCTCCACTTT
TRBV9	-	16	TRBD1	TRBJ1-4	CASSAGTGGTNEKLFF	TGTGCCAGCAGCGCGGGGACAGGGGGCACTAATGAAAAACTGTTTTTT
TRBV28	-	14	-	TRBJ1-5	CASSLAFSNQPQHF	TGTGCCAGCAGTTTGGCATTTAGCAATCAGCCCCAGCATTTT
TRBV5-1	-	14	-	TRBJ2-7	CASSLQQEGYEQYF	TGCGCCAGCAGCTTACAACAGGAGGGCTACGAGCAGTACTTC
TRBV7-2	once	14	TRBD1	TRBJ1-6	CASRATGASSPLHF	TGTGCCAGCAGAGCGACAGGGGCCTCTTCACCCCTCCACTTT
TRBV19	-	11	-	TRBJ1-1	CASIMNTEAFF	TGTGCCAGTATCATGAACACTGAAGCTTTCTTT
TRBV10-3	-	13	-	TRBJ2-7	CATSGVGKDEQYF	TGTGCCACCTCAGGGGTCGGCAAGGACGAGCAGTACTTC
TRBV18	-	16	TRBD2	TRBJ2-7	CASSPGLAGVHYEQYF	TGTGCCAGCTCACCAGGGCTAGCGGGAGTACACTACGAGCAGTACTTC
TRBV11-1	-	15	TRBD1	TRBJ2-7	CASSESGTGVYEQYF	TGTGCCAGCAGCGAATCGGGAACAGGGGTCTACGAGCAGTACTTC
TRBV27	-	16	TRBD1	TRBJ2-4	CASSSRQGLPKNIQYF	TGTGCCAGCAGTTCCCGACAGGGGCTGCCCAAAAACATTCAGTACTTC
TRBV2	-	16	-	TRBJ1-5	CASSDQGWDSNQPQHF	TGTGCCAGCAGTGACCAGGGTTGGGATAGCAATCAGCCCCAGCATTTT
TRBV18	-	15	TRBD1	TRBJ1-1	CASSPRTGRNTEAFF	TGTGCCAGCTCACCCAGGACAGGGCGTAACACTGAAGCTTTCTTT
TRBV9	-	14	-	TRBJ1-5	CASSVDTGNQPQHF	TGTGCCAGCAGCGTAGACACGGGGAATCAGCCCCAGCATTTT
TRBV6-5	once	14	-	TRBJ1-2	CASSYLESNYGYTF	TGTGCCAGCAGCTACCTCGAGTCTAACTATGGCTACACCTTC
TRBV5-1	-	15	-	TRBJ2-5	CASSRGTPFTETQYF	TGCGCCAGCAGCAGAGGGACACCTTTTACCGAGACCCAGTACTTC
TRBV5-1	-	16	-	TRBJ2-3	CASSLGLAQNTDTQYF	TGCGCCAGCAGCTTGGGTCTAGCGCAAAACACAGATACGCAGTATTTT
TRBV7-2	-	13	-	TRBJ1-2	CASILGGTGGYTF	TGTGCCAGCATCCTTGGGGGCACGGGGGGCTACACCTTC
TRBV7-9	-	17	TRBD1	TRBJ1-2	CASTPSEGQGPSHGYTF	TGTGCCAGCACCCCTTCGGAGGGACAGGGCCCCTCCCATGGCTACACCTTC
TRBV29-1	once	14	-	TRBJ2-2	CSADRGGVTGELFF	TGCAGCGCTGACAGGGGAGGGGTCACCGGGGAGCTGTTTTTT
TRBV7-8	-	18	-	TRBJ1-5	CASSPAGLSFPRNQPQHF	TGTGCCAGCAGCCCAGCAGGACTTTCATTCCCTCGCAATCAGCCCCAGCATTTT
TRBV7-3	-	16	TRBD2	TRBJ2-1	CASSLTTTSGDGEQFF	TGTGCCAGCAGCTTAACTACGACTAGCGGGGATGGGGAGCAGTTCTTC
TRBV19	-	15	-	TRBJ2-1	CASSPGVILYNEQFF	TGTGCCAGTAGTCCAGGGGTTATCCTCTACAATGAGCAGTTCTTC
TRBV9	-	17	-	TRBJ2-3	CASSASGGQGITDTQYF	TGTGCCAGCAGCGCCTCGGGAGGACAGGGAATCACAGATACGCAGTATTTT
TRBV19	-	16	-	TRBJ1-2	CASSIPHRALGYGYTF	TGTGCCAGTAGTATTCCCCACAGGGCCCTAGGCTATGGCTACACCTTC
TRBV5-6	-	17	-	TRBJ1-1	CASSLEAPFGGFDEAFF	TGTGCCAGCAGCTTGGAAGCCCCCTTCGGAGGGTTCGATGAAGCTTTCTTT
TRBV11-3	-	13	-	TRBJ2-1	CASSLFGSPEQFF	TGTGCCAGCAGCTTATTCGGGTCTCCGGAGCAGTTCTTC
TRBV6-5	-	14	-	TRBJ2-7	CARTEDSLTYEQYF	TGTGCCAGGACAGAGGACAGCCTAACCTACGAGCAGTACTTC
TRBV10-3	-	17	TRBD2	TRBJ2-5	CAISDTSGRAGGETQYF	TGTGCCATCAGTGATACTAGCGGGAGGGCAGGAGGGGAGACCCAGTACTTC
TRBV3-1/TRBV3-2	-	18	TRBD2	TRBJ2-5	CASSRLTQLAGGGETQYF	TGTGCCAGCAGCCGGCTGACCCAACTAGCGGGAGGAGGTGAGACCCAGTACTTC
TRBV18	-	15	TRBD2	TRBJ2-5	CASSIRTSGQETQYF	TGTGCCAGCTCAATCCGGACTAGCGGCCAAGAGACCCAGTACTTC
TRBV18	-	15	TRBD1	TRBJ1-1	CASSPPLGTGDEAFF	TGTGCCAGCTCACCACCGTTAGGGACAGGGGATGAGGCTTTCTTT
TRBV28	-	16	TRBD2	TRBJ2-3	CASSPTSGLKQDTQYF	TGTGCCAGCAGCCCAACTAGCGGACTTAAGCAGGATACGCAGTATTTT
TRBV29-1	-	12	TRBD1	TRBJ2-5	CSLRTGIETQYF	TGCAGCCTCAGGACAGGGATCGAGACCCAGTACTTC
TRBV19	-	15	-	TRBJ1-6	CASSIGQLYNSPLHF	TGTGCCAGTAGTATAGGACAGCTCTATAATTCACCCCTCCACTTT
TRBV7-2	-	11	-	TRBJ2-1	CASSKGFEQFF	TGTGCCAGCAGCAAGGGGTTTGAGCAGTTCTTC
TRBV27	-	16	TRBD1	TRBJ2-4	CASSQGTGLGKNIQYF	TGTGCCAGCAGTCAGGGGACAGGGTTGGGCAAAAACATTCAGTACTTC
TRBV7-5	-	15	-	TRBJ1-1	CARSPRWEGDPEAFF	TGTGCCAGAAGCCCCAGATGGGAGGGGGACCCTGAAGCTTTCTTT
TRBV11-2	-	15	-	TRBJ1-1	CASSLPERYSTEAFF	TGTGCCAGCAGCTTACCGGAGAGGTATTCGACTGAAGCTTTCTTT